These T cell receptor beta chains were read from a single sample in a study of cytomegalovirus exposure and HLA in healthy donors. Some clones are missing from TCRdb's copy, which holds only in-frame ones; the method was immunoSEQ multiplex PCR. This table has roughly 98,000 clones, approximately 80% appearing once. The specimen sequenced was PBMCs. All receptors come from a female donor in good health and CMV-seronegative. CDR3s include the opening cysteine and the closing phenylalanine or tryptophan. The order of the fields is J gene, V gene, D gene, clone size, CDR3 protein, CDR3 DNA. D genes are given only for firm matches. A clone size is listed for some rows: how often the clone was seen (once, few, many), or a class if it is expanded.

>TRBJ1-3|TRBV6-5|-|-
CASSEGLLNGYF
TGTGCCAGCAGTGAAGGACTTTTAAACGGATATTTT
>TRBJ2-3|TRBV27|TRBD1|once
CASSSMGRGTDTQYF
TGTGCCAGCAGTTCTATGGGCAGGGGGACAGATACGCAGTATTTT
>TRBJ1-2|TRBV19|-|-
CASRHQDSGYGYTF
TGTGCCAGTAGGCACCAGGACAGCGGCTATGGCTACACCTTC
>TRBJ1-6|TRBV11-2|-|-
CASSLEVIASSPLHF
TGTGCCAGCAGCTTAGAAGTGATCGCGAGTTCACCCCTCCACTTT
>TRBJ2-4|TRBV2|-|-
CASSKLQGSKNIQYF
TGTGCCAGCAGTAAGTTGCAGGGGTCCAAAAACATTCAGTACTTC
>TRBJ2-7|TRBV4-2|TRBD1|few
CASSQFGTGETYEQYF
TGTGCCAGCAGCCAATTTGGGACAGGGGAAACCTACGAGCAGTACTTC
>TRBJ2-5|TRBV30|TRBD1|once
CAKGEGGQETQYF
TGTGCCAAAGGAGAAGGGGGACAGGAGACCCAGTACTTC
>TRBJ1-1|TRBV7-9|-|few
CASSGNWGNTEAFF
TGTGCCAGCAGCGGAAACTGGGGCAACACTGAAGCTTTCTTT
>TRBJ2-7|TRBV5-1|-|-
CASSLVPGRSSYEQYF
TGCGCCAGCAGCTTGGTCCCAGGGAGGAGCTCCTACGAGCAGTACTTC
>TRBJ1-2|TRBV7-9|TRBD1|-
CAGSDSRGQSGYTF
TGTGCCGGCAGCGACAGCAGGGGGCAGAGTGGCTACACCTTC
>TRBJ2-1|TRBV6-5|-|-
CASFLAHNEQFF
TGTGCCAGCTTCCTAGCCCACAATGAGCAGTTCTTC
>TRBJ1-4|TRBV11-2|-|-
CASSLRLTPTPTNEKLFF
TGTGCCAGCAGCTTACGATTGACTCCAACTCCCACTAATGAAAAACTGTTTTTT
>TRBJ1-2|TRBV28|-|-
CASSPLDRLPYGYTF
TGTGCCAGCAGTCCTCTCGACAGGCTCCCCTATGGCTACACCTTC
>TRBJ2-2|TRBV18|TRBD2|-
CASSPPVCGVGGGLFF
TGTGCCAGCTCACCACCGGTGTGCGGGGTTGGCGGGGGGCTGTTTTTT
>TRBJ1-2|TRBV9|-|-
CASSAGVLMDYTF
TGTGCCAGCAGCGCGGGAGTTCTGATGGACTACACCTTC
>TRBJ1-4|TRBV6-5|-|-
CASSLYRDIEEKLFF
TGTGCCAGCAGTCTCTACCGGGACATTGAGGAAAAACTGTTTTTT
>TRBJ2-5|TRBV5-1|TRBD2|-
CASSPPSGETQYF
TGCGCCAGCAGCCCACCTAGCGGAGAGACCCAGTACTTC
>TRBJ2-1|TRBV5-1|TRBD2|-
CASSLSGGGAYNEQFF
TGCGCCAGCAGCTTGTCTGGCGGGGGGGCCTACAATGAGCAGTTCTTC
>TRBJ2-7|TRBV6-5|-|-
CASSYHGQGGEQYF
TGTGCCAGCAGTTATCACGGCCAGGGGGGCGAGCAGTACTTC
>TRBJ2-1|TRBV19|-|-
CASSMSGDNEQFF
TGTGCCAGTAGTATGTCAGGGGACAATGAGCAGTTCTTC
>TRBJ2-5|TRBV9|-|-
CASSVGGQETQYF
TGTGCCAGCAGCGTAGGAGGTCAAGAGACCCAGTACTTC
>TRBJ1-5|TRBV6-6|TRBD1|-
CASSLDRAADQPQHF
TGTGCCAGCAGCCTCGACAGGGCGGCCGATCAGCCCCAGCATTTT
>TRBJ2-5|TRBV4-2|-|-
CASSQDNQGPREKETQYF
TGTGCCAGCAGCCAAGATAATCAGGGGCCGAGGGAAAAAGAGACCCAGTACTTC